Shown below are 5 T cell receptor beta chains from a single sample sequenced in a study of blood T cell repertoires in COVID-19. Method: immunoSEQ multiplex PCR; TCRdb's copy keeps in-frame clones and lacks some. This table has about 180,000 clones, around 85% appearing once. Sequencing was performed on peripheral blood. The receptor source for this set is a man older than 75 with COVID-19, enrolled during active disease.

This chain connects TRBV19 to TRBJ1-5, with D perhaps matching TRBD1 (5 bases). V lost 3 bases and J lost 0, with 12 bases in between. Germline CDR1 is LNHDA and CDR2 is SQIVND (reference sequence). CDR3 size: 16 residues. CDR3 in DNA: TGTGCCAGTAGTATTAGCCCAGGGTTTAGCAATCAGCCCCAGCATTTT. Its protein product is CASSISPGFSNQPQHF.

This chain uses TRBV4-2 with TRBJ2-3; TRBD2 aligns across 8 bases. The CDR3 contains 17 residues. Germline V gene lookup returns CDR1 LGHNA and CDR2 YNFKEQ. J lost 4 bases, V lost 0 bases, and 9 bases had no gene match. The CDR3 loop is CASSQESGGGRPDTQYF. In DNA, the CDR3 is TGTGCCAGCAGCCAAGAAAGCGGGGGCGGCCGGCCAGATACGCAGTATTTT.

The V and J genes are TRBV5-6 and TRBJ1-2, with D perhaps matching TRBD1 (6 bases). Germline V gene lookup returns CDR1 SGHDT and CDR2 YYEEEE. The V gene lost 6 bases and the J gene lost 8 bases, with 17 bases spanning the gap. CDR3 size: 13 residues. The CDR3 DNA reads TGTGCCAGCATCCGAACAGGGATCTGGGGCTACACCTTC. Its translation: CASIRTGIWGYTF.

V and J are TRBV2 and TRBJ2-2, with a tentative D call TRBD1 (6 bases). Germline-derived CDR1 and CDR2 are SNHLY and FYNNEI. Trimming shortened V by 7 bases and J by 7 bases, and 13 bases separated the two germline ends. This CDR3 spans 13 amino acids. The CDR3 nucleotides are TGTGCCAGCAAATACAGGGCGGGCGGGGAGCTGTTTTTT. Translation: CASKYRAGGELFF.

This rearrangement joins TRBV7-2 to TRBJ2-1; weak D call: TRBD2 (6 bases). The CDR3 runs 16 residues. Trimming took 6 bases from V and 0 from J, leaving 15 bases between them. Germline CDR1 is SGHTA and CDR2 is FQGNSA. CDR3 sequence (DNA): TGTGCCAGCAGTCTTCGCGCGGGGCGCTCCTACAATGAGCAGTTCTTC. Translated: CASSLRAGRSYNEQFF.